A single sample gave rise to the 14 T cell receptor beta chains below, sequenced in a study of blood T cells in healthy people across ages. It was with a sample-barcoded 5' primer and a J-beta primer mix that a second PCR of roughly 7 to 12 cycles was run. TCRdb fed the 5' RACE reads into MiXCR, producing one record per CDR3 protein. Of about 2 million distinct CDR3 sequences in the sample, around 50% were seen once. The sequencing input was blood. These receptors were collected from a woman aged 40 to 50 in good health.

The chain links TRBV12-3 or TRBV12-4 to TRBJ1-2; 7 bases line up with TRBD1. V lost 3 bases and J lost 5; bases outside the gene matches: 9. This CDR3 has 15 amino acids. The CDR3 DNA is TGTGCCAGCAGTTTCACGAGAGGGGGCGGGTATGGCTACACCTTC. Its protein is CASSFTRGGGYGYTF.

The J gene is TRBJ2-5, the V gene TRBV20-1; D gene unclear. Germline CDR1 is DFQATT and CDR2 is SNEGSKA (reference sequence). The CDR3 has 15 residues. Trimming removed 0 bases at V and 2 bases at J, with 13 bases between. The CDR3 sequence is CSARDLPSGQETQYF. The CDR3 bases are TGCAGTGCTAGAGACTTGCCGTCAGGTCAAGAGACCCAGTACTTC.

J is TRBJ2-3 and V is TRBV7-9, with a tentative D call TRBD1 (5 bases). CDR1 is SEHNR, CDR2 FQNEAQ, per germline (reference sequence). With 7 bases removed from V and 2 bases from J, the gap between germline ends came to 13 bases. The CDR3 contains 14 residues. CDR3 sequence (DNA): TGTGCCAGCACCTTGGGGCACCCCACAGATACGCAGTATTTT. This encodes CASTLGHPTDTQYF. Full variable domain (outside the CDR3, taken from reference TRBV7-9 and TRBJ2-3): DTGVSQNPRHKITKRGQNVTFRCDPISEHNRLYWYRQTLGQGPEFLTYFQNEAQLEKSRLLSDRFSAERPKGSFSTLEIQRTEQGDSAMYLCASTLGHPTDTQYFGPGTRLTVL.

This clonotype was counted many times. One end of the junction does not line up with germline, which may come from a read error. The chain combines TRBV7-2 with TRBJ2-3; D may be TRBD1 (5 bases). The germline CDR1 and CDR2 sequences are SGHTA and FQGNSA. The CDR3 runs 15 residues. The CDR3 protein is CASSLVAGRTDTQYF. The CDR3 DNA sequence: TGCGCCAGCAGCTTGGTGGCAGGGCGTACAGATACGCAGTATTTT.

The V gene is TRBV7-8, the J gene TRBJ1-4; 10 bases are a match to TRBD1. V lost 5 bases and J lost 3; bases outside the gene matches: 6. The length of the CDR3 is 16 residues. Per the germline V gene, CDR1 is SGHVS and CDR2 is FQNEAQ. CDR3: CASSTATGGPNEKLFF. Here the CDR3 DNA reads TGTGCCAGCAGCACAGCGACAGGGGGCCCTAATGAAAAACTGTTTTTT.

The sample holds a few counts of this clonotype. This chain uses TRBV4-3 with TRBJ2-7; TRBD1 matches at 8 bases. The V segment lost 0 bases and the J segment 2 bases; nucleotides outside the gene matches: 6. CDR1 LGHNA and CDR2 YSLEER come from the germline V gene. This CDR3 region has 16 residues. The CDR3 bases are TGCGCCAGCAGCCAAGATCTTAGGACAGGGACCTACGAGCAGTACTTC. It codes for CASSQDLRTGTYEQYF.

This chain joins TRBV5-5 and TRBJ2-1; D is perhaps TRBD2 (6 bases). This CDR3 has 14 residues. V lost 0 bases, J lost 4 bases, and 8 bases lay in between. Germline assignment: CDR1 SGHKS and CDR2 YYEKEE (reference sequence). The chain's CDR3 is CASSLGLVYNEQFF. The CDR3 DNA follows: TGTGCCAGCAGCTTGGGACTAGTTTACAATGAGCAGTTCTTC. Looking up the rest from reference TRBV5-5 and TRBJ2-1 gives the full variable domain: DAGVTQSPTHLIKTRGQQVTLRCSPISGHKSVSWYQQVLGQGPQFIFQYYEKEERGRGNFPDRFSARQFPNYSSELNVNALLLGDSALYLCASSLGLVYNEQFFGPGTRLTVL.

A word on this clonotype: The germline gene is not matched at one end of the junction; a read error may be the cause. The chain couples TRBV4-3 to TRBJ2-6, with a weak D call TRBD1 (5 bases). The CDR3 covers 15 residues. CDR1 and CDR2 (germline): LGHNA, YSLEER. This CDR3 is CASSRESSGADVLTF. In nucleotides, the CDR3 is TGCGCCAGCAGTCGAGAAAGCTCTGGGGCCGACGTCCTGACTTTC.

The chain joins TRBV5-1 to TRBJ2-1; D possibly matches TRBD1 or TRBD2 (5 bases each). Per germline, CDR1 SGHRS and CDR2 YFSETQ. Trimming took off 1 base at V and 0 bases at J, with 11 bases between the two ends. CDR3 length: 16 amino acids. CDR3 sequence reads: CASSLSGDHSYNEQFF. CDR3 coding DNA: TGCGCCAGCAGCTTGTCTGGGGACCACTCCTACAATGAGCAGTTCTTC. The variable domain in full, completed from reference TRBV5-1 and TRBJ2-1, reads KAGVTQTPRYLIKTRGQQVTLSCSPISGHRSVSWYQQTPGQGLQFLFEYFSETQRNKGNFPGRFSGRQFSNSRSEMNVSTLELGDSALYLCASSLSGDHSYNEQFFGPGTRLTVL.

V is TRBV7-9 and J is TRBJ2-5; no definite D call. Germline lookup yields CDR1 SEHNR and CDR2 FQNEAQ (reference sequence). The CDR3 extends over 13 amino acids. V was cut by 8 bases and J by 7 bases, with 17 bases left in between. CDR3 sequence reads: CASYAGVDGTQYF. In DNA, the CDR3 is TGTGCCAGCTATGCAGGCGTCGACGGGACCCAGTACTTC.

This clonotype has a single count. One end of the junction varies from germline; a read error may be responsible. This chain links TRBV6-2 or TRBV6-3 with TRBJ2-7, with 8 bases aligning to TRBD1. The germline gives CDR1 MNHEY, CDR2 SVGEGT. The CDR3 is 13 residues long. The CDR3 coding sequence is TGTGCCAGCAGTTACCCGGACAGGGTCGAGCAGAACTTC. It codes for CASSYPDRVEQNF.

The V call is TRBV2, the J call TRBJ2-1; D is possibly TRBD1 (8 bases). The CDR3 covers 16 residues. Germline CDR1 is SNHLY and CDR2 is FYNNEI. Trimming shortened V by 1 base and J by 3 bases, and 13 bases separated the two germline ends. This CDR3 is CASSEDRGGHYNEQFF. In DNA, the CDR3 is TGTGCCAGCAGTGAAGACAGGGGGGGGCACTACAATGAGCAGTTCTTC.

The chain's CDR3 is CSALRRGSNQPQHF. CDR3 DNA sequence: TGCAGTGCCCTGAGGAGGGGGAGCAATCAGCCCCAGCATTTT. The chain joins TRBV20-1 to TRBJ1-5, with D perhaps matching TRBD1 (6 bases). Deletions cut 6 bases from V and 1 base from J, with 13 bases between. The CDR3 has 14 amino acids. Germline CDR1 is DFQATT and CDR2 is SNEGSKA (reference sequence).

The chain employs TRBV14 and TRBJ2-7; 9 nucleotides match TRBD1. The J call may be mistaken, given a closer DNA end match to TRBJ2-5. This CDR3 has 16 residues. Per the germline V gene, CDR1 is SGHDN and CDR2 is FVKESK. For the CDR3, the DNA is TGTGCCAGCAGCCAAGGTGTACGGACAGGGGTGGAGACCCAGTACTTC. This gives the protein CASSQGVRTGVETQYF.